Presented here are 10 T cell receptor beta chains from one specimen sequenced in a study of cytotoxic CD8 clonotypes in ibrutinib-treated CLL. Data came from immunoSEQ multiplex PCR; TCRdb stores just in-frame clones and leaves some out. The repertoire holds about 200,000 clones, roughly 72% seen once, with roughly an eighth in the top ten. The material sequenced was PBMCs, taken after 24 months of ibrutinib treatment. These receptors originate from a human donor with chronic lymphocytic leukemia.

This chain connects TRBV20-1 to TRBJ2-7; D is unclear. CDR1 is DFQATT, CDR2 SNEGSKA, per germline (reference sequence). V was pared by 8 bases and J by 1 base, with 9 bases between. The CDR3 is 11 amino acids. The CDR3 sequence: CSQQRSYEQYF. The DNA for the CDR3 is TGCAGTCAGCAGAGATCCTACGAGCAGTACTTC.

The CDR3 nucleotides read TGTGCCACCAGCAGACACTCCACAGGGTTGGGCACAGATACGCAGTATTTT. Translating gives CATSRHSTGLGTDTQYF. The rearrangement uses TRBV15 and TRBJ2-3; D perhaps matches TRBD1 (6 bases). The V gene lost 2 bases and the J gene lost 1 base, with 16 bases spanning the gap. Germline V gene data show CDR1 as LNHNV and CDR2 as YYDKDF (reference sequence). The CDR3 is 17 residues long.

The DNA for the CDR3 is TGTGCCAGCAGCTTAATGCCCCCACCGAACAAGAACACTGAAGCTTTCTTT. Its protein is CASSLMPPPNKNTEAFF. The chain links TRBV7-2 to TRBJ1-1, with D hard to call. CDR3 length equals 17 residues. The V end was cut by 2 bases, the J end by 1 base, with 17 bases between. Germline CDR1 and CDR2: SGHTA and FQGNSA.

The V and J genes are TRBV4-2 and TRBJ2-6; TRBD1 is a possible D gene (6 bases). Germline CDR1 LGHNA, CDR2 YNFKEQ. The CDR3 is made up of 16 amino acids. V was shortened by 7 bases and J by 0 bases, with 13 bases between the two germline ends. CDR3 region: CASTKGQLSGANVLTF. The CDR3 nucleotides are TGTGCCAGCACAAAGGGACAACTCTCTGGGGCCAACGTCCTGACTTTC.

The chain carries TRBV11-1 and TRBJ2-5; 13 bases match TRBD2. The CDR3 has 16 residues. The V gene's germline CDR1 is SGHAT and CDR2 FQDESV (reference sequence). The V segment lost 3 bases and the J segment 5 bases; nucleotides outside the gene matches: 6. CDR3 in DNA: TGTGCCAGCAGCTTGCGGACTAGCGGGAGCGGGGAGACCCAGTACTTC. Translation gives CASSLRTSGSGETQYF.

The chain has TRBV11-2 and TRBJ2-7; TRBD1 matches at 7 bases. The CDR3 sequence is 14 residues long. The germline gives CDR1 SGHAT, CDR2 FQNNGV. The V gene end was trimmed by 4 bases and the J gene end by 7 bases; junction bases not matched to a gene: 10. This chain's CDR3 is CASSSRQGLGEQYF. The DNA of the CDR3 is TGTGCCAGCAGCTCTAGACAGGGTTTGGGGGAGCAGTACTTC.

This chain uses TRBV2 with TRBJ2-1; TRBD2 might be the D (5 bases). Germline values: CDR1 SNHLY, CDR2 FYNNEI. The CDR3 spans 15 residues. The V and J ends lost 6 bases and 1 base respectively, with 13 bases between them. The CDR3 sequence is CASSPSKWSYNEQFF. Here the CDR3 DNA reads TGTGCCAGCAGCCCTAGCAAATGGTCCTACAATGAGCAGTTCTTC.

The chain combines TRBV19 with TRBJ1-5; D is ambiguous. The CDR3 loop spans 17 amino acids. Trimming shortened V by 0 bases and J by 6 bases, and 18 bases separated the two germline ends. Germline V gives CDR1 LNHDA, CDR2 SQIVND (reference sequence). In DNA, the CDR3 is TGTGCCAGTAGTATAGATCTTTGGCAGAATCTGGCTCAGCCCCAGCATTTT. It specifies CASSIDLWQNLAQPQHF.

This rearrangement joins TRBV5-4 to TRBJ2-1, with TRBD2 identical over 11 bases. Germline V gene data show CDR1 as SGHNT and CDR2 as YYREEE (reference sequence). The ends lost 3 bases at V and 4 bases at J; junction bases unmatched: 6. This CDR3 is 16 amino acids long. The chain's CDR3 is CASSSAGLADYNEQFF. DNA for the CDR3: TGTGCCAGCAGCTCAGCGGGACTAGCGGATTACAATGAGCAGTTCTTC.

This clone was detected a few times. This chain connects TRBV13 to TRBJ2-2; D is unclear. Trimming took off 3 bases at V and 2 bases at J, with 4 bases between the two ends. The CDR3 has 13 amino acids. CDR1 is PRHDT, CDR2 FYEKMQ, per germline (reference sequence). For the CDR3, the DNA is TGTGCCAGCAGCTTCGCCAACACCGGGGAGCTGTTTTTT. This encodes CASSFANTGELFF.